This entry is about one T cell receptor (beta chain). Its antigen is unidentified. Only in-frame clones appear in the TCRdb table, and some are missing; sequencing was by immunoSEQ multiplex PCR. Of around 84,000 clones in the sample, 88% were seen once. V was pared by 1 base and J by 0 bases, with 19 bases between. The CDR3 consists of 18 residues. CDR1 and CDR2 from the germline V gene are SGHAT and FQNNGV. These data belong to a study of T cell responses to AZD1222 COVID-19 vaccine. Study results and limitations: Unmutated variant regions are reportedly targeted by nearly half of spike-specific TCRs. Donors, mostly white British, included more females; clonal diversity was possibly underestimated. Dominant at 160-218 and 743-854, vaccine-associated CD4 TCRs also spanned spike. At baseline, just 5 or 6 AZD1222 recipients tested seropositive.

Here the sequenced sample was peripheral blood, taken on day 0 of AZD1222 vaccination. This chain links TRBV11-2 with TRBJ2-7, with a tentative D call TRBD2 (5 bases). This receptor was obtained from an adult in good health. CDR3 in DNA: TGTGCCAGCAGCTTAGGCTCCTTGCGGGCAGCACACTCCTACGAGCAGTACTTC. It translates to CASSLGSLRAAHSYEQYF.